This TCR beta chain came from a study of cytomegalovirus exposure and HLA in healthy donors. Study at large: Ancestry clustering placed more than 65% of several hundred genotyped donors in the Caucasian-associated cluster. General observations from the study: In vitro confirmation showed three CMV-associated chains to be CMV antigen specific. V- and J-gene trimming in TCR beta was tied to a missense DCLRE1C variant by an analysis performed later.

The ends lost 1 base at V and 3 bases at J; junction bases unmatched: 7. The CDR3 consists of 17 residues. Germline CDR1 and CDR2: SEHNR and FQNEAQ (reference sequence). On this clone itself: The antigen is not known.

Primers for the PCR totalled 60 Vbeta and 13 Jbeta. Using immunoSEQ multiplex PCR, the repertoire was profiled, and TCRdb retains in-frame clones only, with some absent. The sample has about 140,000 clones, around four fifths seen once. Samples came from healthy bone marrow donors. Sequencing input: PBMCs. This receptor was taken from a man aged 25 to 40 in good health and CMV-seropositive. The rearrangement joins TRBV7-9 to TRBJ2-5; 11 nucleotides line up with TRBD2. The CDR3 loop is CASSLGLAGPPEETQYF. The CDR3 nucleotides read TGTGCCAGCAGCTTAGGACTAGCGGGACCCCCTGAAGAGACCCAGTACTTC.